A selection of T cell receptor beta chains follows, all from one sample in a study of metastatic and nonmetastatic thyroid tumors. MiXCR reprocessed the PCR reads for TCRdb. The sample yields 20,000 to 25,000 clones, approximately 10% seen once. The sample taken for sequencing was blood. These receptors all stem from a female donor with papillary thyroid cancer or a benign thyroid nodule (not recorded which). Some clones in this sample may be carry-over from other donors' samples. CDR3s include the opening cysteine and the closing phenylalanine or tryptophan. The size field is filled for only some rows; it gives once, few, many or a size class.

TRBV29-1	many	CSVALNTGELFF
TRBV4-3	many	CASSPLAGAYEQYF
TRBV11-2	-	CASSLRSGSDTDTQYF
TRBV30	-	CAGMGLTGANVLTF
TRBV18	many	CASSPPLAENEQFF
TRBV27	few	CASSLRDLSYEQYF
TRBV6-4	medium-sized	CASSDSGVNEQFF
TRBV6-1	medium-sized	CASRSLEDTQYF
TRBV12-3/TRBV12-4	-	CAGTKGRWLWEQFF
TRBV25-1	many	CASSGMTGYQGETQYF
TRBV6-1	many	CASRIQRNQPQHF
TRBV20-1	many	CSARPLEGGAGELFF
TRBV6-4	many	CASSDSGVNTGELFF
TRBV7-2	many	CASSLASGWGDTQYF
TRBV7-2	many	CASSLDVGGTDTQYF
TRBV28	many	CASSPNYSNYGYTF
TRBV6-6	-	CASSYSSGTDYGYTF
TRBV6-5	many	CASSYSASLETQYF
TRBV30	many	CAWSGRGDLNTEAFF
TRBV6-6	many	CASRLHPGQGRAGANVLTF
TRBV27	medium-sized	CASSLWESPYEQYF
TRBV6-2/TRBV6-3	medium-sized	CASRNPGTGRYEQYF
TRBV6-4	many	CASSDSMAGHNEQFF
TRBV6-6	many	CASSYLSSAYPYNEQFF
TRBV20-1	many	CSARDNFGTSHDTQYF
TRBV29-1	many	CSARTGDTGELFF
TRBV6-5	many	CASSYDAWQGASTNEKLFF
TRBV9	many	CASSVGSASNFRETQYF
TRBV12-3/TRBV12-4	many	CASSLQGRGETQYF
TRBV12-3/TRBV12-4	medium-sized	CASSPSILGGELFF
TRBV6-1	medium-sized	CASSPTRGTGGNQPQHF